This record concerns one TCR beta chain sequence. Naive CD8 isolation took CD45RO-negative cells positively selected for CCR7 and excluded terminally differentiated effector memory CD45RA+ cells. In the source study's methods: ImmunoSEQ supplied junction-only sequences lacking quality scores, so filtering was different. Sequenced by immunoSEQ multiplex PCR; TCRdb stores in-frame clones only, minus some. V and J calls and clone size are copied from that table; D and trimming were computed from the DNA. The repertoire holds 800,000 or so clones, with about 96% as singletons. This record belongs to a study of shared clonotypes between healthy human individuals. This TCR was sampled from a man under 40 in good health. The sample was naive CD8+ T cells sorted from blood.

The CDR3 is CASSAPGLAGRGETQYF. In DNA form, the CDR3 reads TGTGCCAGCAGCGCACCGGGACTAGCGGGACGAGGAGAGACCCAGTACTTC. This chain connects TRBV7-2 to TRBJ2-5, with TRBD2 matching over 13 bases. Germline V gene lookup returns CDR1 SGHTA and CDR2 FQGNSA. V shed 5 bases, J shed 4 bases, and the junction held 10 bases outside the gene matches. CDR3 size: 17 residues.